The source of this T cell receptor (beta chain) is a study of shared clonotypes between healthy human individuals. In the original analysis: Because ImmunoSEQ provided only junction sequences with no quality scores, the filtering differed. The assay was immunoSEQ multiplex PCR, and TCRdb's table has in-frame clones only and misses some. Clone size and the V and J calls come from that table; the DNA yielded D and trimming. The table lists a few million clones, about 93% of them singletons. The CDR3 totals 14 residues. CDR1 is GTSNPN and CDR2 is SVGIG in the germline V gene (reference sequence). The V gene lost 2 bases and the J gene lost 3 bases, with 14 bases spanning the gap. Naive CD8 cells lacked CD45RO and underwent positive selection for CCR7, leaving out terminally differentiated effector memory CD45RA+ cells. This clone came up once.

The receptor was derived from a man younger than 30 in good health. Some clones in this sample may be carry-over from other donors' samples. The rearrangement uses TRBV30 and TRBJ2-7; unclear D gene. Input material: naive CD8+ T cells from PBMCs. The CDR3 bases are TGTGCCTGGAGTATCGGAAGCGAGAACTACGAGCAGTACTTC. This translates into CAWSIGSENYEQYF. Looking up the rest from reference TRBV30 and TRBJ2-7 gives the full variable domain: SQTIHQWPATLVQPVGSPLSLECTVEGTSNPNLYWYRQAAGRGLQLLFYSVGIGQISSEVPQNLSASRPQDRQFILSSKKLLLSDSGFYLCAWSIGSENYEQYFGPGTRLTVT.